The rows below give T cell receptor beta chains drawn from one sample of a study of T cells after yellow fever vaccination. Using its own MiXCR run on the 5' RACE reads, TCRdb lists one record per CDR3 protein. The sample lists approximately 260,000 distinct CDR3 sequences; over 10% were seen once. The sequenced sample was CD4+ T cells sorted from PBMCs, obtained 45 days after the yellow fever booster vaccination. The receptors shown here come from a man younger than 40 who received the YFV17D yellow fever vaccine. Each CDR3 is given with its conserved first and last residue. The order of the fields is V gene, D gene, clone size, J gene, CDR3 protein, CDR3 DNA. A D gene is named only where the DNA matches it firmly. Where a row states a size, it is once, few, many or the class of an expanded clone; other rows omit it.

>TRBV9|NA|few|TRBJ1-1
CASSVQGAEAFF
TGTGCCAGCAGCGTACAGGGCGCTGAAGCTTTCTTT
>TRBV7-2|NA|NA|TRBJ1-2
CASSQPGALRANYGYTF
TGTGCCAGCAGCCAGCCTGGCGCCCTTAGAGCTAACTATGGCTACACCTTC
>TRBV10-3|NA|NA|TRBJ2-1
CAISKDGNNEQFF
TGTGCCATCAGCAAGGACGGCAATAATGAGCAGTTCTTC
>TRBV12-3/TRBV12-4|NA|few|TRBJ2-7
CASSQDGYEQYF
TGTGCCAGCAGCCAGGACGGGTACGAGCAGTACTTC
>TRBV4-3|NA|few|TRBJ2-5
CASSPSATAVTQYF
TGCGCCAGCAGCCCGTCAGCCACAGCCGTGACCCAGTACTTC
>TRBV27|TRBD2|NA|TRBJ2-6
CASSFRGLAGSSGANVLTF
TGTGCCAGCAGTTTCCGGGGACTAGCGGGATCATCTGGGGCCAACGTCCTGACTTTC
>TRBV20-1|NA|many|TRBJ2-2
CSALRTTHGELFF
TGCAGTGCCCTCCGCACAACTCACGGGGAGCTGTTTTTT
>TRBV5-1|TRBD1|few|TRBJ2-7
CASSLVTGASYEQYF
TGCGCCAGCAGCTTGGTGACAGGGGCCTCCTACGAGCAGTACTTC
>TRBV7-6|TRBD2|few|TRBJ2-1
CASSLAVAGDWGEQFF
TGTGCCAGCAGCTTAGCGGTAGCGGGAGACTGGGGTGAGCAGTTCTTC
>TRBV12-3/TRBV12-4|TRBD1|few|TRBJ2-7
CASSLIQGALYEQYF
TGTGCCAGCAGTTTAATACAGGGGGCCCTCTACGAGCAGTACTTC
>TRBV7-2|TRBD2|NA|TRBJ2-3
CDSKTSGATDTQYF
TGTGACAGCAAGACTAGCGGGGCGACAGATACGCAGTATTTT
>TRBV4-3|NA|NA|TRBJ2-7
CASSQGRARRSEEQYF
TGCGCCAGCAGCCAAGGGCGGGCTAGAAGGTCTGAAGAGCAGTACTTC
>TRBV4-3|TRBD1|few|TRBJ2-7
CASSQPDRGGTYEQYF
TGCGCCAGCAGCCAACCGGACAGGGGCGGAACCTACGAGCAGTACTTC
>TRBV7-3|NA|few|TRBJ2-3
CASSFTSGTDTQYF
TGTGCCAGCAGCTTTACCTCGGGCACAGATACGCAGTATTTT
>TRBV7-3|NA|few|TRBJ2-2
CASSLIQQGELFF
TGTGCCAGCAGCTTAATACAACAGGGGGAGCTGTTTTTT
>TRBV29-1|TRBD1|few|TRBJ2-7
CSAGQEYEQYF
TGCAGCGCTGGACAGGAGTACGAGCAGTACTTC
>TRBV23-1|NA|NA|TRBJ2-1
CASSQNGLYNEQFF
TGCGCCAGCAGTCAAAACGGCCTCTACAATGAGCAGTTCTTC
>TRBV6-5|NA|few|TRBJ1-1
CASSQGYEAFF
TGTGCCAGCAGCCAGGGTTATGAAGCTTTCTTT
>TRBV20-1|TRBD2|few|TRBJ2-5
CSASGTSGLLEETQYF
TGCAGTGCTAGTGGGACTAGCGGCCTGTTGGAAGAGACCCAGTACTTC
>TRBV18|TRBD2|few|TRBJ2-5
CASSPSTSGQETQYF
TGTGCCAGCTCACCATCTACTAGCGGACAAGAGACCCAGTACTTC
>TRBV18|TRBD1|few|TRBJ1-1
CASSGIGTGGLNTEAFF
TGTGCCAGCTCAGGAATCGGGACAGGGGGACTGAACACTGAAGCTTTCTTT
>TRBV20-1|NA|NA|TRBJ1-6
CSARADGRGDSPLHF
TGCAGTGCTAGAGCCGACGGCCGTGGGGATTCACCCCTCCACTTT
>TRBV5-6|TRBD2|NA|TRBJ2-1
CASSFVKTSGRAGEQFF
TGTGCCAGCAGCTTCGTAAAGACTAGCGGGAGGGCCGGTGAGCAGTTCTTC
>TRBV20-1|NA|NA|TRBJ2-1
CSARGPGTEQFF
TGCAGTGCTAGGGGTCCGGGGACTGAGCAGTTCTTC
>TRBV6-1|TRBD1|few|TRBJ2-7
CASRHFGQGPQREQYF
TGTGCCAGCAGACATTTCGGACAGGGCCCGCAGCGGGAGCAGTACTTC
>TRBV19|NA|NA|TRBJ1-3
CASSASGARFGNTIYF
TGTGCCAGCAGCGCCTCGGGGGCCAGGTTTGGAAACACCATATATTTT
>TRBV27|TRBD2|NA|TRBJ2-4
CASSPRTSGRAKNIQYF
TGTGCCAGCAGTCCGAGGACTAGCGGGAGAGCCAAAAACATTCAGTACTTC
>TRBV7-2|TRBD1|NA|TRBJ2-3
CASSFRDSRTDTQYF
TGTGCCAGCAGCTTCCGGGACAGCCGCACAGATACGCAGTATTTT
>TRBV5-1|TRBD2|many|TRBJ2-3
CASSLAVASGYPDTQYF
TGCGCCAGCAGCTTGGCCGTGGCTAGCGGGTACCCAGATACGCAGTATTTT
>TRBV7-2|NA|NA|TRBJ1-1
CASSLKGNRDARPAFF
TGTGCCAGCAGCTTAAAGGGAAACCGGGACGCCCGTCCGGCTTTCTTT
>TRBV12-3/TRBV12-4|TRBD2|NA|TRBJ2-1
CASREGTYNEQFF
TGTGCCAGTAGGGAGGGAACCTACAATGAGCAGTTCTTC
>TRBV6-1|TRBD1|few|TRBJ1-2
CASRSTGGGGYTF
TGTGCCAGCAGGAGCACAGGGGGTGGTGGCTACACCTTC
>TRBV9|TRBD1|NA|TRBJ2-2
CASSTRTTGGHDTGELFF
TGTGCCAGCAGCACGCGCACCACAGGGGGCCACGACACCGGGGAGCTGTTTTTT
>TRBV7-9|NA|many|TRBJ1-6
CASSPSRQGYSPLHF
TGTGCCAGCAGCCCCAGCCGGCAGGGTTATTCACCCCTCCACTTT
>TRBV12-3/TRBV12-4|TRBD2|few|TRBJ2-2
CASTLGLAENTGELFF
TGTGCCAGCACGCTCGGACTAGCGGAGAACACCGGGGAGCTGTTTTTT
>TRBV20-1|NA|few|TRBJ2-3
CSASPLSGRTDTQYF
TGCAGTGCTAGTCCACTGAGCGGTCGCACAGATACGCAGTATTTT
>TRBV3-1|NA|NA|TRBJ2-1
CASSQEGGINEQFF
TGTGCCAGCAGCCAGGAGGGAGGCATCAATGAGCAGTTCTTC
>TRBV7-9|NA|many|TRBJ2-3
CASSKLSDTQYF
TGTGCCAGCAGCAAGCTATCAGATACGCAGTATTTT
>TRBV12-3/TRBV12-4|NA|many|TRBJ2-7
CASSLGQPGGGEQYF
TGTGCCAGCAGCCTGGGACAGCCAGGGGGAGGCGAGCAGTACTTC
>TRBV20-1|TRBD1|NA|TRBJ1-5
CSATGTGEVQPQHF
TGCAGTGCCACCGGGACAGGAGAGGTTCAGCCCCAGCATTTT
>TRBV3-1|TRBD2|NA|TRBJ2-5
CASRHQGGETQYF
TGTGCCAGCAGACATCAGGGAGGGGAGACCCAGTACTTC
>TRBV11-2|TRBD2|few|TRBJ2-1
CASSLELADNEQFF
TGTGCCAGCAGCTTAGAACTAGCGGACAATGAGCAGTTCTTC
>TRBV12-3/TRBV12-4|NA|many|TRBJ1-4
CASSRGLLEKLFF
TGTGCCAGCAGTCGAGGGCTTTTGGAAAAACTGTTTTTT
>TRBV28|TRBD1|NA|TRBJ2-1
CASSLYGTGGNEQFF
TGTGCCAGCAGTTTATATGGGACAGGAGGCAATGAGCAGTTCTTC
>TRBV7-7|NA|NA|TRBJ2-5
CASSLGPALGQETQYF
TGTGCTAGCAGCTTAGGCCCAGCGTTAGGCCAAGAGACCCAGTACTTC
>TRBV20-1|TRBD2|NA|TRBJ2-5
CSATGTSGVGQETQYF
TGCAGTGCAACCGGGACTAGCGGGGTGGGACAAGAGACCCAGTACTTC
>TRBV7-2|NA|NA|TRBJ2-1
CASSRNPSRVFNEQFF
TGTGCCAGCAGTCGTAACCCCTCGCGGGTTTTCAATGAGCAGTTCTTC
>TRBV20-1|TRBD2|NA|TRBJ2-1
CSASSPSGRAYNEQFF
TGCAGTGCTAGTTCCCCTAGCGGGAGGGCCTACAATGAGCAGTTCTTC
>TRBV7-2|NA|NA|TRBJ2-5
CASSMVRGFEETQYF
TGTGCCAGCAGCATGGTCAGGGGTTTCGAAGAGACCCAGTACTTC
>TRBV20-1|NA|many|TRBJ2-7
CSASKGFDEQYF
TGCAGTGCTTCCAAGGGATTCGACGAGCAGTACTTC
>TRBV10-3|NA|NA|TRBJ2-3
CAISEGAGAQYF
TGTGCCATCAGTGAGGGGGCTGGGGCGCAGTATTTT
>TRBV15|NA|few|TRBJ2-7
CATSRGGGGIYEQYF
TGTGCCACCAGCAGAGGTGGTGGGGGGATCTACGAGCAGTACTTC